This T cell receptor (beta chain) emerged from a study of OX40 agonist ivuxolimab in advanced cancers. Here immunoSEQ multiplex PCR was the method, and the copy in TCRdb shows in-frame clones only, minus some. The sample has 30,000 to 45,000 clones, roughly 81% seen once; the top ten hold about a fifth. The CDR3 spans 14 residues. Trimming took off 2 bases at V and 6 bases at J, with 14 bases between the two ends. CDR1 is SGHNT and CDR2 is YYREEE in the germline V gene (reference sequence). Broader study findings: Partial responders dosed at 0.1-3.0 mg/kg displayed clonal expansion ranking among the lowest. CD8+ T cells were the subset that, on average, had more expanded clones than CD4+. Which antigen the expanded peripheral T cells recognized is unknown.

A note on this clone: Its cognate antigen is unknown. The same CDR3 arises from other DNA sequences in this sample as well.

The material sequenced was CD4+ or CD8+ T cells sorted from blood, taken in a trial of the OX40 agonist ivuxolimab. This sequence joins TRBV5-4 and TRBJ1-1; perhaps TRBD1 as D (5 bases). This clonotype was obtained from an adult with an advanced solid tumor such as melanoma, head and neck, liver or kidney cancer. CDR3 sequence reads: CASSLAGARAEAFF. CDR3 bases: TGTGCCAGCAGCTTAGCTGGAGCCAGGGCTGAAGCTTTCTTT.